A single sample gave rise to the 15 T cell receptor beta chains below, sequenced in a study of breast tumors, draining lymph nodes, adjacent tissues. One entry per CDR3 protein, called by TCRdb with MiXCR from the multiplex PCR reads. The sample lists 70,000 or so distinct CDR3 sequences, about 40% seen once, with 8.4% in the top ten. Specimen: breast tumor tissue. The origin of the receptors is a female donor with breast cancer. Some clones in this sample may be carry-over from other donors' samples.

This clonotype was seen just once. The rearrangement joins TRBV24-1 to TRBJ1-4, with D possibly TRBD1 on 5 matching bases. Germline CDR1 and CDR2: KGHDR and SFDVKD. Trimming pared 9 bases from V and 4 bases from J, leaving 11 bases between. This CDR3 region has 13 residues. CDR3 DNA: TGTGCCACCCAAGAGGGGAGTAATGAAAAACTGTTTTTT. Protein: CATQEGSNEKLFF.

This clonotype is medium-sized (0.01 to 0.1%). The chain carries TRBV7-9 and TRBJ1-5, with D possibly matching TRBD1 (6 bases). V gave up 1 base and J gave up 7 bases, with 14 bases separating them. CDR3 size: 15 residues. Germline CDR1 reads SEHNR; CDR2 reads FQNEAQ (reference sequence). The CDR3 loop is CASSLGGTRSQPQHF. Here the CDR3 DNA reads TGTGCCAGCAGCTTAGGCGGGACAAGAAGCCAGCCCCAGCATTTT.

This clonotype was counted ten times or more. This may come from a read error, since a much larger clone is one base off. The chain couples TRBV11-1 to TRBJ2-2, with TRBD2 matching over 7 bases. The V and J ends lost 5 bases and 7 bases, in that order; junction bases with no gene match: 13. CDR3 length: 16 residues. Germline CDR1 SGHAT, CDR2 FQDESV (reference sequence). The CDR3 here is CASSLRGSPIDGELFF. CDR3 in DNA: TGTGCCAGCAGCCTGCGCGGGAGTCCAATTGACGGGGAGCTGTTTTTT.

In this sample, this clonotype turned up once. The rearrangement links TRBV6-1 to TRBJ2-5; 7 positions match TRBD2. The length of the CDR3 is 14 residues. The ends lost 8 bases at V and 3 bases at J; junction bases unmatched: 9. Looked up from germline, CDR1 is MNHNS and CDR2 is SASEGT. In DNA form, the CDR3 reads TGTGCCAGCCGTCTCTGGGGAGGGAAAGAGACCCAGTACTTC. Residues: CASRLWGGKETQYF.

This clonotype occurred many times. The chain employs TRBV7-3 and TRBJ2-2; no firm D call. CDR1 SGHTA and CDR2 FQGTGA come from the germline V gene. This CDR3 contains 12 residues. V gave up 4 bases and J gave up 2 bases, with 2 bases separating them. CDR3 protein: CASSSNTGELFF. The CDR3 nucleotides read TGTGCCAGCAGCTCCAACACCGGGGAGCTGTTTTTT.

This clonotype was seen at least ten times. CDR3 protein: CASSFAGGPQTQYF. For the CDR3, the DNA is TGTGCCAGCAGTTTCGCGGGGGGGCCGCAGACCCAGTACTTC. The V call is TRBV12-3 or TRBV12-4, the J call TRBJ2-5, with 9 positions matching TRBD2. The junction had 5 bases not matched to a gene; V was cut back by 3 bases and J by 6 bases. This CDR3 contains 14 residues.

This clonotype was observed many times. The chain combines TRBV20-1 with TRBJ2-7; D remains unclear. With 5 bases removed from V and 2 bases from J, the gap between germline ends came to 13 bases. CDR1 is DFQATT, CDR2 SNEGSKA, per germline (reference sequence). The CDR3 has 13 residues. This CDR3 is CSAGSPTTYEQYF. The CDR3 region has the DNA TGCAGTGCTGGTAGTCCGACAACCTACGAGCAGTACTTC.

The genes are TRBV24-1 and TRBJ2-3, with 8 positions matching TRBD1. The CDR3 is 15 amino acids. CDR1 is KGHDR and CDR2 is SFDVKD in the germline V gene. Here the CDR3 DNA reads TGTGCTGAAGACCCTCAGGGGGCGAACACAGATACGCAGTATTTT. As protein: CAEDPQGANTDTQYF.

The J gene is TRBJ2-1, the V gene TRBV6-1, with 7 bases that match TRBD2. The length of the CDR3 is 17 residues. Germline CDR1 reads MNHNS; CDR2 reads SASEGT. Losses at the gene ends were 3 bases for V and 10 bases for J; bases not matched to a gene: 18. The chain's CDR3 is CASSETPGGSLLREQFF. In DNA, the CDR3 is TGTGCCAGCAGTGAGACGCCTGGCGGGAGTCTTCTACGGGAGCAGTTCTTC.

The genes are TRBV11-2 and TRBJ2-2; 11 bases are a match to TRBD1. Germline V gene lookup returns CDR1 SGHAT and CDR2 FQNNGV. This CDR3 has 16 amino acids. Trimming removed 1 base from V and 6 bases from J; junction bases left unmatched: 4. The CDR3 is CASSLVGQGVPGELFF. DNA of the CDR3: TGTGCCAGCAGCTTAGTGGGACAGGGGGTTCCCGGGGAGCTGTTTTTT.

This clonotype is judged medium-sized. The J gene is TRBJ1-2, the V gene TRBV10-3; D may be TRBD1 (6 bases). CDR1 ENHRY and CDR2 SYGVKD come from the germline V gene. CDR3 size: 14 residues. The V end lost 6 bases, the J end lost 6 bases, and 17 bases lay between the germline ends. This CDR3 reads CAISSRDIPDGYTF. The DNA for the CDR3 is TGTGCCATCAGCTCCCGGGACATACCCGATGGCTACACCTTC.

The chain joins TRBV27 to TRBJ2-1; 8 positions agree with TRBD1. Germline CDR1 is MNHEY and CDR2 is SMNVEV (reference sequence). This CDR3 has 17 amino acids. The V and J ends lost 5 bases and 5 bases, in that order; junction bases with no gene match: 14. CDR3 bases: TGTGCCAGCAGTCCTCTCTTCCGGGACAGGTCCCACAATGAGCAGTTCTTC. It is translated as CASSPLFRDRSHNEQFF.

The gene calls are TRBV19 and TRBJ1-3, with 8 positions matching TRBD1. V was pared by 7 bases and J by 0 bases, with 11 bases of the junction left unmatched. The germline V gene has CDR1 LNHDA and CDR2 SQIVND (reference sequence). The CDR3 extends over 17 amino acids. This CDR3 reads CASKGTGGPISGNTIYF. The DNA for the CDR3 is TGTGCCAGTAAGGGGACAGGCGGACCGATCTCTGGAAACACCATATATTTT.

The gene calls are TRBV20-1 and TRBJ2-3; no firm D call. The J call may not be correct, given that the DNA end is closer to TRBJ2-1. The CDR3 has 14 residues. Looked up from germline, CDR1 is DFQATT and CDR2 is SNEGSKA (reference sequence). The CDR3 sequence: CSARDALATDTQFF. CDR3 coding DNA: TGCAGTGCTAGAGATGCCCTGGCCACAGATACGCAGTTCTTC.

About this clonotype itself: Germline and junction disagree at one end, which may indicate a read error. The chain recombines TRBV7-7 with TRBJ2-5; 10 bases align to TRBD1. The CDR3 loop spans 15 amino acids. CDR1 is SSHAT and CDR2 is FNYEAQ in the germline V gene (reference sequence). The CDR3 sequence: CASSPGTGVGETQYF. CDR3 DNA: TGTGCTAGCAGCCCCGGGACAGGGGTCGGGGAGACCCAGTACTTC. The complete variable domain, with remaining parts taken from reference TRBV7-7 and TRBJ2-5, reads GAGVSQSPRYKVTKRGQDVTLRCDPISSHATLYWYQQALGQGPEFLTYFNYEAQPDKSGLPSDRFSAERPEGSISTLTIQRTEQRDSAMYRCASSPGTGVGETQYFGPGTRLLVL.